The clone carrying this T cell receptor (beta chain) appeared a few times. A read error may produce the germline difference seen at one junction end. The data stem from a study of response to subunit inactivated influenza vaccine. The CDR3 sequence is 15 residues long. From germline, CDR1 is SSHAT and CDR2 FNYEAQ (reference sequence). MiXCR was run by TCRdb on the RT-PCR reads, yielding one entry per CDR3 protein. The data show about 480,000 distinct CDR3 sequences, 9.5% to 12% seen once. Sequenced material: PBMCs from blood, taken 35 to 45 days after vaccination. The clonotype was recovered from a man aged 50 or older who received an inactivated influenza vaccine. The chain combines TRBV7-7 with TRBJ2-5; 11 bases are a match to TRBD2. The CDR3: CASSWTSGYQETQYF. The CDR3 DNA is TGTGCTAGCAGCTGGACTAGCGGGTACCAAGAGACCCAGTACTTC. Combining the CDR3 with reference TRBV7-7 and TRBJ2-5 gives the whole variable domain GAGVSQSPRYKVTKRGQDVTLRCDPISSHATLYWYQQALGQGPEFLTYFNYEAQPDKSGLPSDRFSAERPEGSISTLTIQRTEQRDSAMYRCASSWTSGYQETQYFGPGTRLLVL.